This TCR beta chain was sequenced in a study of T cell responses to AZD1222 COVID-19 vaccine. Study outcomes and limitations: The repertoires were collected only after the peak T cell response. Reportedly, nearly half the spike-specific TCRs target unmutated variant regions. Possibly, clonal diversity was underestimated; donors were largely white British and included more females. At study baseline, merely over 5 AZD1222 recipients were seropositive.

Notes on this clone: Its antigen is as yet unknown.

Data came from immunoSEQ multiplex PCR; TCRdb stores just in-frame clones and leaves some out. The sample lists 130,000 to 150,000 clones, just under 95% occurring once. This receptor was obtained from an adult in good health. The source was peripheral blood, collected on day 0 of AZD1222 vaccination.

CDR3 sequence reads: CASSRIGAPTGEAFF. In DNA form, the CDR3 reads TGTGCCAGCAGTCGAATAGGGGCCCCAACGGGAGAAGCTTTCTTT. The chain recombines TRBV25-1 with TRBJ1-1, with D tentatively TRBD1 (5 bases). The germline CDR1 and CDR2 sequences are MGHDK and SYGVNS. The germline V and J ends were trimmed by 5 bases and 8 bases, with 21 bases remaining between them. The CDR3 is 15 residues long.